This record concerns one TCR beta chain sequence. Its binding antigen is unknown. Base-call qualities are not available, and no considerably larger clone is one nucleotide away. Before undergoing thyroid surgery, none of the patients had been given any kind of treatment. Using T-cell receptor beta sequencing, the researchers looked back retrospectively at clinical samples from patients, gathered between the early 2010s and the late 2010s. This entry belongs to a study of metastatic and nonmetastatic thyroid tumors (TCRdb year 2020). In terms of the full investigation: The researchers compared repertoires between peripheral blood samples and tumor or nodule tissue samples from patients with malignant or benign thyroid disease. The paper's findings and limits, for the study overall: In both blood and tumor samples, malignant tumors were reported to have significantly higher TCR beta diversity than benign nodules.

Libraries were prepared through PCR. Sequencing relied on an Illumina HiSeq 4000. High-throughput sequencing was used to profile the TCR beta-chain CDR3 region of every patient. As for how the authors treated the data: CDR3 differences across clinicopathological groups were used to build a classifier for discriminating distant-metastatic papillary thyroid cancer patients. To measure repertoire diversity the researchers used the Shannon index, while the Morisita-Horn index served to gauge how similar the tumor and blood repertoires were. In-frame beta chains were kept once TCRdb had trimmed the public reads at Q25 with fastp and called clones with MiXCR. These V and J calls are TCRdb output, not the study's own analysis. For this sample the table gives 9,000 to 13,000 clones, of which 12% were detected only once. Clones ranked in the top ten supply around an eighth of the sample. The receptor's source is a female donor with papillary thyroid cancer or a benign thyroid nodule (not recorded which). Some clones in this sample may be carry-over from other donors' samples. Sequenced material: blood.

The CDR3 protein sequence reads: CASTIKITPISTGDLSSYNSPLHF. At the DNA level, the sequence is TGTGCCAGCACCATAAAAATCACACCTATATCGACAGGGGACCTCTCCTCCTATAATTCACCCCTCCACTTT. The sequence joins TRBV14 to TRBJ1-6; 8 bases in the junction line up with TRBD1. V is trimmed back by 7 bases and J by 0 bases, and the junction contains 29 bases that no gene match accounts for. CDR1 and CDR2 are read off the germline V gene as SGHDN and FVKESK. Including cysteine and phenylalanine, the CDR3 has 24 amino acids. CDR3 DNA is the only sequence kept; it has 72 bases, read in frame from the first base.